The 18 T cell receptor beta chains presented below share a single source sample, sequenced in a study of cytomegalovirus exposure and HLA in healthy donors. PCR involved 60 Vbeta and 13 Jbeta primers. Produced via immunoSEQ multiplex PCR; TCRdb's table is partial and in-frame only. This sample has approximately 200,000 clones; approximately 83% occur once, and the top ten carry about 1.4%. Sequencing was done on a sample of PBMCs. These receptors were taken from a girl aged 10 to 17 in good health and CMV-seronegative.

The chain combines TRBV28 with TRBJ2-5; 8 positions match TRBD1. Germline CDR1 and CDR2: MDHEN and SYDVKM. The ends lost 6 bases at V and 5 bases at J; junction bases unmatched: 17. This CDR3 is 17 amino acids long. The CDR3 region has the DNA TGTGCCAGCAGCCATGGGAGTGGACAGGGAGTAATTGAGACCCAGTACTTC. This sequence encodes CASSHGSGQGVIETQYF. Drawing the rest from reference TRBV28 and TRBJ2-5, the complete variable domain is DVKVTQSSRYLVKRTGEKVFLECVQDMDHENMFWYRQDPGLGLRLIYFSYDVKMKEKGDIPEGYSVSREKKERFSLILESASTNQTSMYLCASSHGSGQGVIETQYFGPGTRLLVL.

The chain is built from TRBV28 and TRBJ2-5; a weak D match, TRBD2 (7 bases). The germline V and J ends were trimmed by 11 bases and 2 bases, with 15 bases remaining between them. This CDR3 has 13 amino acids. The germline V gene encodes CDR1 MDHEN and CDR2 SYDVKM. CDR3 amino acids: CAGGGTLQETQYF. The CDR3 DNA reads TGTGCCGGGGGGGGGACATTACAAGAGACCCAGTACTTC.

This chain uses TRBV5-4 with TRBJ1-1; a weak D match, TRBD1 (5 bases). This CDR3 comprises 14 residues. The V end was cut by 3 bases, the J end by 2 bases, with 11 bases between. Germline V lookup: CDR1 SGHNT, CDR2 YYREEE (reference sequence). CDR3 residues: CASSSIGVNTEAFF. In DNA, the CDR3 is TGTGCCAGCAGCTCCATAGGGGTTAACACTGAAGCTTTCTTT.

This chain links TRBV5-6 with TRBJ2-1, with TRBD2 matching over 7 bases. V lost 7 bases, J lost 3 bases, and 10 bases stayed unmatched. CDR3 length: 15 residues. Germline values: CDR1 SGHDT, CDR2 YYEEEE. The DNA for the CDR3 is TGTGCCAGCGCCATATCCCTAGCGGTCTACAATGAGCAGTTCTTC. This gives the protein CASAISLAVYNEQFF.

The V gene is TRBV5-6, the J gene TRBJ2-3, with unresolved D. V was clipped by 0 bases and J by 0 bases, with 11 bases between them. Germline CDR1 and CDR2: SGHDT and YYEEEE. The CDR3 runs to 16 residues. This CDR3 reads CASSLAPQRSTDTQYF. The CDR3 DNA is TGTGCCAGCAGCTTGGCCCCACAACGAAGCACAGATACGCAGTATTTT.

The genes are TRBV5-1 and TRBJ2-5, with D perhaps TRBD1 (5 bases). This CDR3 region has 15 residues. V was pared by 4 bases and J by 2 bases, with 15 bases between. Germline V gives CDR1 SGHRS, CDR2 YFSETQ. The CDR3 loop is CASSPLGARQETQYF. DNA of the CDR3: TGCGCCAGCAGCCCTCTAGGGGCAAGACAAGAGACCCAGTACTTC. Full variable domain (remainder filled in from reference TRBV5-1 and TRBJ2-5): KAGVTQTPRYLIKTRGQQVTLSCSPISGHRSVSWYQQTPGQGLQFLFEYFSETQRNKGNFPGRFSGRQFSNSRSEMNVSTLELGDSALYLCASSPLGARQETQYFGPGTRLLVL.

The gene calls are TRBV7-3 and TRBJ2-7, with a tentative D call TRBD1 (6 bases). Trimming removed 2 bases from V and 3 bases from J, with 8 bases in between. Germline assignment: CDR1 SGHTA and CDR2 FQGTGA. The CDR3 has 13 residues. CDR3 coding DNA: TGTGCCAGCAGCTTAGACAGGCTCTACGAGCAGTACTTC. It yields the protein CASSLDRLYEQYF.

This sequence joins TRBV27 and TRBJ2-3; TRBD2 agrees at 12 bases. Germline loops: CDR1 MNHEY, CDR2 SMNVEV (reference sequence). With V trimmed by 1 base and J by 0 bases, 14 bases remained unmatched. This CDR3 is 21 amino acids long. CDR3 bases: TGTGCCAGCAGTTTATTTCGTCGTGGGGCTAGCGGGGGGGAGAGCACAGATACGCAGTATTTT. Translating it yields CASSLFRRGASGGESTDTQYF.

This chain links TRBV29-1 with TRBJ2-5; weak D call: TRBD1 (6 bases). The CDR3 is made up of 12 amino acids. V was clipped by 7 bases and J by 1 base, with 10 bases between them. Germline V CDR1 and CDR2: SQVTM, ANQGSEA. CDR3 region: CSARQAQETQYF. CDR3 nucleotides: TGCAGCGCTCGACAGGCCCAAGAGACCCAGTACTTC.

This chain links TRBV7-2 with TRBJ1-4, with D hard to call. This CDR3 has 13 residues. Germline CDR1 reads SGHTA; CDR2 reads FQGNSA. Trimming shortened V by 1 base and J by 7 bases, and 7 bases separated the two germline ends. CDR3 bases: TGTGCCAGCAGCTTAGGAGTCGGTGAAAAACTGTTTTTT. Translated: CASSLGVGEKLFF. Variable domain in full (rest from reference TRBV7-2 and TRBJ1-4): GAGVSQSPSNKVTEKGKDVELRCDPISGHTALYWYRQSLGQGLEFLIYFQGNSAPDKSGLPSDRFSAERTGGSVSTLTIQRTQQEDSAVYLCASSLGVGEKLFFGSGTQLSVL.

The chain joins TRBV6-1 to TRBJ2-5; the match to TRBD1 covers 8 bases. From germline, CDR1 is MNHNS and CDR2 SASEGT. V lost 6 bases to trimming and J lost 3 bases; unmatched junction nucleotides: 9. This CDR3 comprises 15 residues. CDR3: CASRGTGGGKETQYF. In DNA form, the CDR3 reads TGTGCCAGCAGGGGGACAGGAGGGGGGAAAGAGACCCAGTACTTC.

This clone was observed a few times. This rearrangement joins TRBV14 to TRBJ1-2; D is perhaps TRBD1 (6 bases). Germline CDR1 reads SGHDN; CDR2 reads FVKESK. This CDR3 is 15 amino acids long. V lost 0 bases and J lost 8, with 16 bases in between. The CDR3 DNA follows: TGTGCCAGCAGCCAAGACTTGCGGGGGCTCAGGGGCTACACCTTC. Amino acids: CASSQDLRGLRGYTF.

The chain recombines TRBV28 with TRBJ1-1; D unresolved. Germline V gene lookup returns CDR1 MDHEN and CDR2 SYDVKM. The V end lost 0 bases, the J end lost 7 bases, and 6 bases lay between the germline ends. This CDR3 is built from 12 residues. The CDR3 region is CASSLWSSEAFF. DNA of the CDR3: TGTGCCAGCAGTTTATGGTCGAGTGAAGCTTTCTTT.

CDR3 in amino acids: CASSPLELAGATDTQYF. The CDR3 DNA reads TGTGCCAGCTCACCACTAGAACTAGCGGGGGCCACAGATACGCAGTATTTT. The rearrangement links TRBV18 to TRBJ2-3; TRBD2 aligns across 11 bases. Germline lookup yields CDR1 KGHSH and CDR2 LQKENI. CDR3 length equals 17 residues. Trimming took 1 base from V and 2 from J; bases not matched to a gene: 5.

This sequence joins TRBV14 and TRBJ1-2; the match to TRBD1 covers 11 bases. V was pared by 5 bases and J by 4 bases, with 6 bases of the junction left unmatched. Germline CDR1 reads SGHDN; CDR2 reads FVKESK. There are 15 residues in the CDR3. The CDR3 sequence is CASSDRTGGIYGYTF. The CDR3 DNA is TGTGCCAGCAGCGATAGGACAGGGGGCATCTATGGCTACACCTTC.

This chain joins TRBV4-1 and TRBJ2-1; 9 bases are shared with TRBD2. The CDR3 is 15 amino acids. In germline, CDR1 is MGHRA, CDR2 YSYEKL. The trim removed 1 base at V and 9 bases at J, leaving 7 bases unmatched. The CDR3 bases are TGCGCCAGCAGCCAAGGCGAGGTAGCGGGGGTTGAGCAGTTCTTC. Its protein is CASSQGEVAGVEQFF.

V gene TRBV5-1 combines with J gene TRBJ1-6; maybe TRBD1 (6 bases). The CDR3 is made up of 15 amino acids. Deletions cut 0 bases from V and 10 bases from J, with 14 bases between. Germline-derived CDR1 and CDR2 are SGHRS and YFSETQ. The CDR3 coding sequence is TGCGCCAGCAGCTTGGAGGGGGGGATCAAATCACCCCTCCACTTT. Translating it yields CASSLEGGIKSPLHF.

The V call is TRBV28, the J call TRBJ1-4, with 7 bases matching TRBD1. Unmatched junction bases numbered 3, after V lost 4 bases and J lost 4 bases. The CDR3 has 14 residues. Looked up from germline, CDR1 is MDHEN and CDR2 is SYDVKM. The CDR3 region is CASSSGGFNEKLFF. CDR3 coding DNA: TGTGCCAGCAGTTCAGGGGGTTTTAATGAAAAACTGTTTTTT. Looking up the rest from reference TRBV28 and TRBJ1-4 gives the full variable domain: DVKVTQSSRYLVKRTGEKVFLECVQDMDHENMFWYRQDPGLGLRLIYFSYDVKMKEKGDIPEGYSVSREKKERFSLILESASTNQTSMYLCASSSGGFNEKLFFGSGTQLSVL.